Below, 19 T cell receptor beta chains from the same sample are listed, as sequenced in a study of shared clonotypes between healthy human individuals. Generated by immunoSEQ multiplex PCR, the TCRdb table keeps only in-frame clones and is missing some. The sample yields some 2,000,000 clones, roughly 94% seen once. In the naive CD8 group, cells lacked CD45RO and were positively selected for CCR7, so terminally differentiated effector memory CD45RA+ cells were left out. Sequenced sample: naive CD8+ T cells sorted from blood. Receptors originate from a man between 18 and 29 years old in good health.

The chain joins TRBV9 to TRBJ1-4; the match to TRBD1 covers 8 bases. Germline V lookup: CDR1 SGDLS, CDR2 YYNGEE. V shed 0 bases, J shed 4 bases, and the junction held 5 bases outside the gene matches. The CDR3 is made up of 16 amino acids. CDR3 protein: CASSVDGRGLNEKLFF. CDR3 in DNA: TGTGCCAGCAGCGTAGATGGCAGGGGGCTTAATGAAAAACTGTTTTTT.

The rearrangement joins TRBV9 to TRBJ2-7; D uncertain. V was clipped by 2 bases and J by 7 bases, with 19 bases between them. Germline V gene sequence: CDR1 SGDLS, CDR2 YYNGEE. This CDR3 has 15 residues. CDR3 loop: CASSVLPGSAREQYF. The CDR3 DNA reads TGTGCCAGCAGCGTCCTACCGGGTTCAGCGCGGGAGCAGTACTTC. Combining the CDR3 with reference TRBV9 and TRBJ2-7 gives the whole variable domain DSGVTQTPKHLITATGQRVTLRCSPRSGDLSVYWYQQSLDQGLQFLIQYYNGEERAKGNILERFSAQQFPDLHSELNLSSLELGDSALYFCASSVLPGSAREQYFGPGTRLTVT.

The chain recombines TRBV7-8 with TRBJ2-6; TRBD1 agrees at 9 bases. J was trimmed by 3 bases and V by 2 bases; bases with no gene match: 8. This CDR3 spans 18 amino acids. Germline lookup yields CDR1 SGHVS and CDR2 FQNEAQ. The CDR3 DNA reads TGTGCCAGCAGCTTAAGGGACAGGGAAATGATTGGGGCCAACGTCCTGACTTTC. Its translation: CASSLRDREMIGANVLTF.

This chain links TRBV30 with TRBJ1-1; D remains unclear. The V gene's germline CDR1 is GTSNPN and CDR2 SVGIG (reference sequence). This CDR3 comprises 13 residues. The V end lost 1 base, the J end lost 0 bases, and 6 bases lay between the germline ends. CDR3 coding DNA: TGTGCCTGGAGTGCGGACCTGAACACTGAAGCTTTCTTT. Amino acid sequence: CAWSADLNTEAFF.

The chain carries TRBV27 and TRBJ2-7; TRBD1 might be the D (6 bases). Trimming took 5 bases from V and 4 from J, leaving 12 bases between them. Germline V gives CDR1 MNHEY, CDR2 SMNVEV (reference sequence). The CDR3 has 13 amino acids. The CDR3 loop reads CASSNRGIYEQYF. CDR3 DNA: TGTGCCAGCAGTAATAGGGGGATATACGAGCAGTACTTC.

CDR3 DNA sequence: TGCGCCAGCAGCTGGCGGGGGGCCAGCACAGATACGCAGTATTTT. Translating it yields CASSWRGASTDTQYF. The chain is built from TRBV4-1 and TRBJ2-3; TRBD2 matches 8 bases. The junction had 4 bases not matched to a gene; V was cut back by 5 bases and J by 0 bases. This CDR3 has 15 residues. Germline V gene sequence: CDR1 MGHRA, CDR2 YSYEKL.

This clone was detected a few times. Other DNA sequences in the sample encode the same CDR3. This chain links TRBV9 with TRBJ2-3, with TRBD2 matching 12 bases. Germline-derived CDR1 and CDR2 are SGDLS and YYNGEE. The CDR3 runs 16 residues. Trimming removed 0 bases from V and 2 bases from J; junction bases left unmatched: 1. In DNA form, the CDR3 reads TGTGCCAGCAGCGTAGGACTAGCGGGGGCCACAGATACGCAGTATTTT. Its translation: CASSVGLAGATDTQYF.

V gene TRBV4-1 combines with J gene TRBJ1-6, with D hard to call. The germline gives CDR1 MGHRA, CDR2 YSYEKL. Trimming removed 7 bases at V and 7 bases at J, with 14 bases between. The CDR3 length is 14 residues. CDR3 residues: CASNPKTGNSPLHF. As DNA, the CDR3 is TGCGCCAGCAACCCGAAGACGGGAAATTCACCCCTCCACTTT.

The V call is TRBV2, the J call TRBJ1-5; TRBD1 matches at 7 bases. Germline V lookup: CDR1 SNHLY, CDR2 FYNNEI. The trim removed 6 bases at V and 0 bases at J, leaving 5 bases unmatched. The CDR3 runs to 15 residues. CDR3 DNA: TGTGCCAGCAGGTCCGGGACAGCTAGCAATCAGCCCCAGCATTTT. Translation gives CASRSGTASNQPQHF.

This chain uses TRBV6-1 with TRBJ1-5, with unresolved D. CDR3 length: 13 amino acids. Germline-derived CDR1 and CDR2 are MNHNS and SASEGT. V lost 6 bases, J lost 2 bases, and 8 bases lay in between. CDR3 DNA sequence: TGTGCCAGCAGAGGAATGGGCAATCAGCCCCAGCATTTT. Its protein product is CASRGMGNQPQHF.

The V and J genes are TRBV5-4 and TRBJ2-7, with 12 bases that match TRBD1. CDR1 SGHNT and CDR2 YYREEE come from the germline V gene (reference sequence). The CDR3 length is 16 residues. The V segment lost 4 bases and the J segment 1 base; nucleotides outside the gene matches: 6. CDR3 region: CASSQGTGGASYEQYF. CDR3 nucleotides: TGTGCCAGCAGCCAAGGGACAGGGGGCGCGTCCTACGAGCAGTACTTC. The full variable domain, its missing parts supplied by reference TRBV5-4 and TRBJ2-7, is ETGVTQSPTHLIKTRGQQVTLRCSSQSGHNTVSWYQQALGQGPQFIFQYYREEENGRGNFPPRFSGLQFPNYSSELNVNALELDDSALYLCASSQGTGGASYEQYFGPGTRLTVT.

The V gene is TRBV5-4, the J gene TRBJ2-1; TRBD2 agrees at 12 bases. This CDR3 region has 12 residues. Germline lookup yields CDR1 SGHNT and CDR2 YYREEE (reference sequence). Here the CDR3 DNA reads TGTTCTAGCGGGAGGGTGTACAATGAGCAGTTCTTC. It translates to CSSGRVYNEQFF.

The chain is built from TRBV7-8 and TRBJ1-1; TRBD1 matches 7 bases. Germline V lookup: CDR1 SGHVS, CDR2 FQNEAQ. The CDR3 is made up of 14 amino acids. The J segment lost 7 bases and the V segment lost 4 bases, leaving 9 bases of the junction unmatched. The CDR3 sequence: CASSSTGGTVEAFF. DNA of the CDR3: TGTGCCAGCAGCTCGACCGGTGGGACAGTTGAAGCTTTCTTT.

The gene calls are TRBV29-1 and TRBJ2-5; perhaps TRBD1 as D (6 bases). Trimming shortened V by 4 bases and J by 2 bases, and 14 bases separated the two germline ends. The CDR3 contains 14 residues. CDR1 and CDR2 (germline): SQVTM, ANQGSEA. The CDR3 loop is CSVGGPGEQETQYF. The DNA of the CDR3 is TGCAGCGTTGGTGGGCCAGGGGAACAAGAGACCCAGTACTTC.

The chain couples TRBV27 to TRBJ1-2, with no clear D. Germline V gene data show CDR1 as MNHEY and CDR2 as SMNVEV (reference sequence). The CDR3 runs 16 residues. The V gene lost 0 bases and the J gene lost 8 bases, with 19 bases spanning the gap. The DNA of the CDR3 is TGTGCCAGCAGTTTATCGTTCCCGCCTCCAGTGTTCGGCTACACCTTC. Translating it yields CASSLSFPPPVFGYTF.

This chain uses TRBV7-2 with TRBJ2-7; 8 bases are shared with TRBD1. Germline assignment: CDR1 SGHTA and CDR2 FQGNSA. CDR3 length: 15 amino acids. V lost 0 bases, J lost 4 bases, and 5 bases stayed unmatched. The CDR3 DNA follows: TGTGCCAGCAGCTTAGCTCAGGGGGCAAGGTACGAGCAGTACTTC. This gives the protein CASSLAQGARYEQYF.

The chain links TRBV27 to TRBJ2-3; 7 bases fit TRBD2. CDR3 length: 19 residues. Germline assignment: CDR1 MNHEY and CDR2 SMNVEV (reference sequence). Unmatched junction bases numbered 17, after V lost 4 bases and J lost 1 base. The CDR3 region is CASSWGGLTNSIRTDTQYF. CDR3 DNA sequence: TGTGCCAGCAGTTGGGGGGGACTAACCAACTCCATTCGCACAGATACGCAGTATTTT.

On this clone: The same CDR3 also results from other DNA sequences found in this sample. The V gene is TRBV27, the J gene TRBJ2-1, with TRBD2 matching over 8 bases. This CDR3 has 16 residues. Germline values: CDR1 MNHEY, CDR2 SMNVEV (reference sequence). Trimming at V came to 3 bases and at J to 3 bases, leaving 7 bases not matched to a gene. CDR3: CASSLSPGTSYNEQFF. The CDR3 nucleotides read TGTGCCAGCAGTTTGAGTCCCGGGACTAGCTACAATGAGCAGTTCTTC.

Here the CDR3 reads CASSQVWGGKENTEAFF. The CDR3 DNA sequence: TGCGCCAGCAGCCAAGTTTGGGGAGGGAAGGAGAACACTGAAGCTTTCTTT. The chain has TRBV4-3 and TRBJ1-1; D is uncertain. V shed 1 base and J shed 1 base, with 16 bases lying between them. Germline V gives CDR1 LGHNA, CDR2 YSLEER. The CDR3 runs 17 residues.